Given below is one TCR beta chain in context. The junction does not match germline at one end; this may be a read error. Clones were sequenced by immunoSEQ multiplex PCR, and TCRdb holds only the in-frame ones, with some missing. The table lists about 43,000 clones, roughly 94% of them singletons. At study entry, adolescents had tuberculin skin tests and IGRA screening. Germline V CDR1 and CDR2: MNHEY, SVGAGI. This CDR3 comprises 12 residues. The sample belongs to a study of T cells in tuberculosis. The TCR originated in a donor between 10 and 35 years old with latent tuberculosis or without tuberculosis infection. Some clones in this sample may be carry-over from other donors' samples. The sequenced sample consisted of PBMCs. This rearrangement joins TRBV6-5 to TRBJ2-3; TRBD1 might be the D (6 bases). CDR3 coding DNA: TGTGCCAGCAGTTACCGAGGACAGAGACCTACTTTT. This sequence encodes CASSYRGQRPTF.